These T cell receptor beta chains were read from a single sample in a study of T cell clonotyping in hematopoietic cell transplantation. The method was immunoSEQ multiplex PCR; TCRdb's version includes in-frame clones alone and lacks a portion of them. The table shows 4,000 to 5,500 clones, with 32% occurring only once. This specimen was peripheral blood mononuclear cells, taken before stem cell transplant. The receptors were sampled from a man aged 45-65 years with myelofibrosis. Some clones in this sample may be carry-over from other donors' samples. Each CDR3 is given with its conserved first and last residue. The D gene is left open where the match is weak. Clone size appears in some rows only: once, few, many, or a class for an expanded clone.

d_call: TRBD1; clone_size: .; j_call: TRBJ1-1; v_call: TRBV29-1; cdr3_aa: CSATGGERTEAFF; cdr3_nt: TGCAGCGCGACAGGGGGAGAAAGGACTGAAGCTTTCTTT
d_call: .; clone_size: few; j_call: TRBJ2-3; v_call: TRBV6-6; cdr3_aa: CASVSESTDTQYF; cdr3_nt: TGTGCCAGCGTTTCGGAGAGCACAGATACGCAGTATTTT
d_call: TRBD1; clone_size: .; j_call: TRBJ1-5; v_call: TRBV30; cdr3_aa: CAWSRGTGGNQPQHF; cdr3_nt: TGTGCCTGGAGTCGCGGGACAGGCGGCAATCAGCCCCAGCATTTT
d_call: .; clone_size: .; j_call: TRBJ1-1; v_call: TRBV29-1; cdr3_aa: CSERLETEAFF; cdr3_nt: TGCAGCGAACGATTGGAGACGGAAGCTTTCTTT
d_call: TRBD1; clone_size: .; j_call: TRBJ2-7; v_call: TRBV30; cdr3_aa: CAWIGQGFYEQYF; cdr3_nt: TGTGCCTGGATAGGACAGGGTTTCTACGAGCAGTACTTC
d_call: .; clone_size: few; j_call: TRBJ2-7; v_call: TRBV30; cdr3_aa: CAWAGSTYEQYF; cdr3_nt: TGTGCCTGGGCAGGGTCAACCTACGAGCAGTACTTC
d_call: .; clone_size: .; j_call: TRBJ1-5; v_call: TRBV25-1; cdr3_aa: CASSETRYSNQPQHF; cdr3_nt: TGTGCCAGCAGTGAAACAAGGTATAGCAATCAGCCCCAGCATTTT
d_call: TRBD2; clone_size: .; j_call: TRBJ2-1; v_call: TRBV30; cdr3_aa: CAWRAGVGDEQFF; cdr3_nt: TGTGCCTGGAGGGCGGGAGTGGGTGATGAGCAGTTCTTC
d_call: TRBD2; clone_size: .; j_call: TRBJ2-1; v_call: TRBV6-1; cdr3_aa: CASSELGGGPQNEQFF; cdr3_nt: TGTGCCAGCAGTGAACTCGGGGGAGGGCCGCAGAATGAGCAGTTCTTC
d_call: TRBD2; clone_size: .; j_call: TRBJ2-7; v_call: TRBV6-5; cdr3_aa: CASSPLAGGPNEQYF; cdr3_nt: TGTGCCAGCAGCCCTCTAGCGGGAGGGCCGAACGAGCAGTACTTC
d_call: .; clone_size: few; j_call: TRBJ2-5; v_call: TRBV6-5; cdr3_aa: CASSTIGVKETQYF; cdr3_nt: TGTGCCAGCAGCACCATAGGGGTAAAAGAGACCCAGTACTTC
d_call: TRBD1; clone_size: few; j_call: TRBJ1-5; v_call: TRBV25-1; cdr3_aa: CASRNRDRGAKKVQPQHF; cdr3_nt: TGTGCCAGCAGAAACCGGGACAGGGGGGCGAAGAAGGTTCAGCCCCAGCATTTT
d_call: .; clone_size: .; j_call: TRBJ2-7; v_call: TRBV6-5; cdr3_aa: CASSYSGVYTSYEQYF; cdr3_nt: TGTGCCAGCAGTTACTCGGGGGTTTATACATCCTACGAGCAGTACTTC
d_call: .; clone_size: .; j_call: TRBJ1-5; v_call: TRBV30; cdr3_aa: CAWSVLDGKNQPQHF; cdr3_nt: TGTGCCTGGAGTGTTTTGGACGGGAAGAATCAGCCCCAGCATTTT
d_call: TRBD2; clone_size: .; j_call: TRBJ2-2; v_call: TRBV30; cdr3_aa: CAWSFLAGASVGELFF; cdr3_nt: TGTGCCTGGAGTTTCCTAGCGGGGGCCTCGGTCGGGGAGCTGTTTTTT
d_call: .; clone_size: .; j_call: TRBJ2-7; v_call: TRBV30; cdr3_aa: CAWSGGAREQYF; cdr3_nt: TGTGCCTGGAGTGGCGGGGCAAGGGAGCAGTACTTC
d_call: .; clone_size: .; j_call: TRBJ2-5; v_call: TRBV30; cdr3_aa: CAWSVEMKTQYF; cdr3_nt: TGTGCCTGGAGTGTGGAGATGAAGACCCAGTACTTC
d_call: .; clone_size: .; j_call: TRBJ2-5; v_call: TRBV30; cdr3_aa: CAWGFEGAIQETQYF; cdr3_nt: TGTGCCTGGGGTTTTGAGGGAGCGATACAAGAGACCCAGTACTTC
d_call: TRBD1; clone_size: few; j_call: TRBJ1-5; v_call: TRBV30; cdr3_aa: CAWSLQGNQPQHF; cdr3_nt: TGTGCCTGGAGTTTACAGGGGAATCAGCCCCAGCATTTT
d_call: .; clone_size: .; j_call: TRBJ2-7; v_call: TRBV30; cdr3_aa: CAWSEGSRDYEQYF; cdr3_nt: TGTGCCTGGAGTGAGGGGTCTCGGGACTACGAGCAGTACTTC
d_call: TRBD1; clone_size: few; j_call: TRBJ1-2; v_call: TRBV19; cdr3_aa: CASSPGQGAHYGYTF; cdr3_nt: TGTGCCAGTAGTCCGGGACAGGGGGCTCACTATGGCTACACCTTC
d_call: TRBD1; clone_size: few; j_call: TRBJ1-1; v_call: TRBV19; cdr3_aa: CASSQGVTEASF; cdr3_nt: TGTGCCAGTAGTCAGGGGGTCACTGAAGCTTCCTTT
d_call: .; clone_size: .; j_call: TRBJ2-7; v_call: TRBV25-1; cdr3_aa: CASSDQAGTSSYEQYF; cdr3_nt: TGTGCCAGCAGTGATCAGGCGGGTACAAGTTCCTACGAGCAGTACTTC
d_call: .; clone_size: .; j_call: TRBJ1-1; v_call: TRBV2; cdr3_aa: CASSDRGSYTEAFF; cdr3_nt: TGTGCCAGCAGTGATAGGGGTAGTTACACTGAAGCTTTCTTT
d_call: .; clone_size: .; j_call: TRBJ1-1; v_call: TRBV7-2; cdr3_aa: CASSLGGGPVNTEAFF; cdr3_nt: TGTGCCAGCAGCTTAGGAGGTGGGCCGGTGAACACTGAAGCTTTCTTT
d_call: .; clone_size: few; j_call: TRBJ1-2; v_call: TRBV6-1; cdr3_aa: CASSGDGRISNYGYTF; cdr3_nt: TGTGCCAGCAGTGGGGACGGCCGAATCTCGAACTATGGCTACACCTTC
d_call: .; clone_size: .; j_call: TRBJ1-5; v_call: TRBV6-1; cdr3_aa: CASSDGPQGQPQHF; cdr3_nt: TGTGCCAGCAGTGACGGGCCCCAGGGACAGCCCCAGCATTTT
d_call: TRBD1; clone_size: few; j_call: TRBJ2-1; v_call: TRBV30; cdr3_aa: CAWTNWDSKVYNEQFF; cdr3_nt: TGTGCCTGGACAAACTGGGACAGTAAAGTTTACAATGAGCAGTTCTTC
d_call: TRBD1; clone_size: .; j_call: TRBJ1-5; v_call: TRBV28; cdr3_aa: CASRENRDRYYSNQPQHF; cdr3_nt: TGTGCCAGCAGGGAAAACCGGGACAGATATTATAGCAATCAGCCCCAGCATTTT
d_call: .; clone_size: few; j_call: TRBJ1-2; v_call: TRBV30; cdr3_aa: CAWSVLRINYGYTF; cdr3_nt: TGTGCCTGGAGTGTACTCAGGATTAACTATGGCTACACCTTC